The clone carrying this T cell receptor (beta chain) turned up a few times. Its antigen is not identified. The data were produced by immunoSEQ multiplex PCR, yet TCRdb's version contains in-frame clones alone and is incomplete. The sample includes about 21,000 clones, 70% to 85% seen only once; the top ten take around 21%. Trimming cost V 2 bases and J 1 base, with 9 bases left between them. Germline V lookup: CDR1 SGHRS, CDR2 YFSETQ. The CDR3 spans 14 residues. These data are taken from a study of PD-1 blockade in classical Hodgkin lymphoma. Points from the study as a whole: Exclusion removed patients who began nivolumab under 1 year after ASCT. CD4+ TCR diversity, unlike CD8+, climbed significantly by C4D1.

The time point was: cycle 4 day 1 (C4D1), after more than five weeks of nivolumab. Each patient experienced a relapse that followed autologous stem cell transplantation, and brentuximab vedotin exposure varied. This TCR came from a human donor with classical Hodgkin lymphoma. The chain has TRBV5-1 and TRBJ1-1; D is uncertain. This sample comprised peripheral blood mononuclear cells (PBMCs), obtained before the fourth cycle of nivolumab. The CDR3, as DNA: TGCGCCAGCAGCTTTCTTCAGTCGAACACTGAAGCTTTCTTT. This encodes CASSFLQSNTEAFF.